This is a list of T cell receptor beta chains from one sample in a study of monozygotic twins with inflammatory bowel disease. Reanalyzing the 5' RACE reads, TCRdb keeps one entry per CDR3 protein, without DNA. The listing contains around 370,000 distinct CDR3 sequences. The sample comprised blood. Every receptor here comes from a human donor with ulcerative colitis or Crohn's disease, or a healthy co-twin of an affected twin (not recorded which). The CDR3 runs from the conserved cysteine through the conserved F or W.

j_call,v_call,cdr3_aa
TRBJ1-6,TRBV6-5,CASSYTALNSPLHF
TRBJ2-2,TRBV6-5,CASSYSTGNTGELFF
TRBJ1-1,TRBV12-3/TRBV12-4,CASSLPGVTTEAFF
TRBJ1-1,TRBV28,CASLGDREFTEAFF
TRBJ2-3,TRBV7-9,CASSPSVDTQYF
TRBJ2-6,TRBV4-3,CASSQATGVAGANVLTF
TRBJ1-5,TRBV28,CASSFISGVNQPQHF
TRBJ2-5,TRBV12-3/TRBV12-4,CASSLMAGSETQYF
TRBJ1-1,TRBV7-2,CASSPYSTGLPRAFF
TRBJ2-7,TRBV30,CAWTRTGVFYEQYF
TRBJ1-6,TRBV3-1,CASRFRTPRNSPLHF
TRBJ2-1,TRBV4-3,CASSQAFGGANHNEQFF
TRBJ2-1,TRBV12-3/TRBV12-4,CASSEPGIPRPQFF
TRBJ2-7,TRBV20-1,CSARAAPGLDYEQYF
TRBJ1-3,TRBV29-1,CSVDVGGGNTIYF
TRBJ1-1,TRBV7-9,CASSDQGFYPFEAFF
TRBJ2-7,TRBV28,CAGGTGGQYEQYF
TRBJ2-1,TRBV5-1,CASSFERGVNEQFF
TRBJ2-7,TRBV3-1,CASSQDLHAQYF
TRBJ2-5,TRBV12-3/TRBV12-4,CASSPRPGQGALETQYF
TRBJ2-1,TRBV9,CASSVVGQLSSYNEQFF
TRBJ2-2,TRBV5-1,CASSGLQNTGELFF